The source of this T cell receptor (beta chain) is a study of blood T cells in healthy people across ages (dated by TCRdb to the mid-2010s). About the investigation overall: In model experiments, roughly one uniquely barcoded TCR beta cDNA molecule per two T cells was captured by template switching. Donors were grouped into four age groups: young (average approximately 15 years), middle-aged (roughly 40), aged (roughly 62) and long-lived (about 82). To track age-related changes in TCR beta repertoire diversity, the study relied on deep sequencing normalized with unique cDNA molecular identifiers. Two additional independent replicas of 1 million unique cDNA reads from the same blood draw were analyzed for two donors (one aged 18 to 30 and one aged 80 or older).

Broad study findings and their caveats: As age increased, observed TCR beta diversity per million T cells dropped in a roughly linear way, and a significant reduction was already evident by age about 36. A strong correlation was found between observed TCR beta diversity and the percentage of naive T cells measured by flow cytometry. Compared with the aged group, the long-lived group had more naive CD4+ T cells, fewer expanded clones and increased TCR diversity, a pattern suggesting age selection. Total diversity estimates from one million sequenced T cells were considered lower bounds and underestimates. Conclusive comparison of naive and antigen-experienced compartments was prevented by the profiling of bulk unsorted PBMCs. Donor CMV infection status was unknown, potentially confounding age-related changes in expanded clonotypes.

For this clonotype: The specificity of this receptor is unknown. Qualities for individual bases were not recorded, and no much larger clone is one base off.

Libraries were made using 5' RACE. Reads for this sample came from an Illumina HiSeq 2500. A second roughly 6 to 12 cycle PCR used a sample-barcoded 5' primer and a J-beta primer mix. A template-switch 5' adaptor carrying 12 random nucleotides introduced a unique molecular identifier onto each TCR beta cDNA molecule. At least 2.5 million CDR3-containing paired-end reads were obtained from each sample. The Mint cDNA synthesis kit, primed by a TRBC-specific oligonucleotide, was used to synthesize first-strand cDNA from all RNA. All cDNA was treated with uracil-DNA glycosylase and then went through a first 18-cycle PCR with the universal primers M1SS and BC2_uni_R. Regarding the original processing steps: Each sample was normalized by randomly selecting 1 million high-quality reads, each carrying a distinct molecular identifier. Reads with shared molecular identifiers were discarded instead of being binned into consensus sequences. MiTCR, run with a Q25 quality threshold and the strictest error-elimination algorithm, handled CDR3 identification, clonotype clustering and error correction. A nonparametric unseen species model with Euler transformation was used to estimate a lower bound on total TCR beta diversity. TCRdb reprocessing: public reads trimmed at Q25 with fastp, clones called with MiXCR, in-frame beta chains kept. One record per CDR3 amino acid sequence lists the most common genes and DNA. The V and J calls here are based on TCRdb, not the publication. A total of around 520,000 distinct CDR3 sequences appear in this sample, about a quarter of them only once. About 3.9% of the sample lies in the top ten.

The CDR3 goes from the cysteine to the phenylalanine over 15 residues. Only CDR3 DNA is held: 45 bases, read in frame from base 1. The germline V gene encodes CDR1 MNHEY and CDR2 SVGAGI. The junction shows trimming of 2 bases on V and 9 bases on J, plus 18 bases between the germline ends. Donors were a few dozen systemically healthy Caucasian individuals from Russia aged 6 to 90 years. Each donor gave around 9 milliliters of peripheral blood, collected into EDTA-treated Vacutainer tubes. Ficoll-Paque density-gradient centrifugation was used to isolate PBMCs, with at least 6 million per sample. Trizol reagent was used to extract total RNA from the PBMCs, yielding at least 6 micrograms per sample. For every donor, an aliquot of PBMCs went through flow cytometry to measure the percentages of naive CD45RAhigh/CD27high T cells. These data also featured in a second study, about T cells of mothers and their children. The second study also describes: The donors were nine systemically healthy Caucasian individuals, made up of three mothers and their six children. cDNA synthesis consumed the entire amount of extracted RNA, loaded at 1.5 ug RNA in each 15 ul reaction. In the second PCR, the M1S primer introduced both the sample barcodes and 2-4 random nucleotides. Over 8.5 million TCR beta CDR3 reads were obtained for each mother, and 2.5 million to 3.5 million reads were obtained for each child. Thymic selection similarly shapes TCR recombination output in related and unrelated pairs, with minor effect from inherited differences. Normalized repertoire overlap was always slightly but never significantly higher in related than unrelated mother-child pairs. No persistent microchimeric T cell clones were detected, at a sensitivity of about 100 clones per million clonotypes. The study used deep NGS to compare TCR beta repertoires of mothers and children, seeking features distinguishing related mother-child pairs from unrelated individuals. Mothers averaged roughly 40 +/- 4 years of age and children averaged about 10 +/- 4 years. After adapters were ligated using NEBNext reagents, the libraries underwent 100+100 nt paired-end sequencing on an Illumina HiSeq 2000. To avoid cross-contamination, the mother libraries and the child libraries were prepared a month apart and sequenced in separate runs. Between roughly 500,000 and 2,000,000 distinct TCR beta clonotypes were identified per donor. Naive TCR beta clonotypes were estimated from low-frequency clonotypes matched to each donor's FACS-determined naive share, without sorting.

The source is a boy aged 2-9 years in good health. Specimen: blood. Here the chain combines TRBV6-5 and TRBJ2-3; the D gene is perhaps TRBD1 or TRBD2, as each covers 5 bases. The CDR3 has the sequence CASSYRWEQRDTQYF. In nucleotide form, the sequence is TGTGCCAGCAGTTACCGATGGGAGCAGAGGGACACGCAGTATTTT.